The 32 T cell receptor beta chains below all came from one sample that was sequenced in a study of control samples from healthy donors and cancer patients. Data came from immunoSEQ multiplex PCR; TCRdb stores just in-frame clones and leaves some out. The sample has 110,000 or so clones, approximately 83% seen once. The sample consisted of blood. The receptors derive from a woman aged 50 to 65 in good health.

The rearrangement links TRBV9 to TRBJ1-2; 7 bases line up with TRBD1. The length of the CDR3 is 15 residues. The V and J ends lost 0 bases and 3 bases, in that order; junction bases with no gene match: 5. CDR1 and CDR2 (germline): SGDLS, YYNGEE. The CDR3 region is CASSVEGRGDYGYTF. Written as DNA, the CDR3 is TGTGCCAGCAGCGTAGAGGGCAGGGGGGACTATGGCTACACCTTC.

The chain is built from TRBV24-1 and TRBJ2-1; 12 bases align to TRBD1. The CDR3 runs 17 residues. The V gene end was trimmed by 7 bases and the J gene end by 1 base; junction bases not matched to a gene: 7. The germline CDR1 and CDR2 sequences are KGHDR and SFDVKD. The CDR3 loop reads CATSPGQGARSYNEQFF. The DNA of the CDR3 is TGTGCCACCAGCCCGGGACAGGGGGCTCGTTCCTACAATGAGCAGTTCTTC.

The V call is TRBV6-6, the J call TRBJ2-5, with D hard to call. This CDR3 has 11 residues. The germline CDR1 and CDR2 sequences are MNHNY and SVGAGI (reference sequence). The V gene lost 6 bases and the J gene lost 2 bases, with 4 bases spanning the gap. The CDR3 sequence: CASSPQETQYF. CDR3 bases: TGTGCCAGCAGCCCTCAAGAGACCCAGTACTTC.

The chain uses TRBV7-9 and TRBJ2-1; 10 nucleotides align to TRBD2. CDR1 is SEHNR and CDR2 is FQNEAQ in the germline V gene (reference sequence). The CDR3 loop spans 15 amino acids. The J segment lost 8 bases and the V segment lost 5 bases, leaving 9 bases of the junction unmatched. CDR3: CASSASLAGEDEQFF. The CDR3 DNA is TGTGCCAGCAGCGCCTCCCTAGCGGGAGAGGATGAGCAGTTCTTC.

The CDR3 DNA follows: TGTGCCAGCAGCCAGCTTAACACCGGGGAGCTGTTTTTT. Translation gives CASSQLNTGELFF. V and J are TRBV3-1 (or the pseudogene TRBV3-2) and TRBJ2-2; D remains unclear. This CDR3 spans 13 amino acids. The germline CDR1 and CDR2 sequences are LGHDT and YNNKEL (reference sequence). V lost 3 bases and J 2 bases, leaving 4 bases between the germline ends.

The rearrangement links TRBV5-4 to TRBJ1-1; 7 nucleotides align to TRBD1. CDR1 and CDR2 (germline): SGHNT, YYREEE (reference sequence). J lost 4 bases, V lost 4 bases, and 13 bases had no gene match. The CDR3 has 16 amino acids. DNA of the CDR3: TGTGCCAGCAGCCCCCGGGTCGAGACAGGGTTCACTGAAGCTTTCTTT. It encodes CASSPRVETGFTEAFF.

This clone was observed a few times. In DNA, the CDR3 is TGCAGCGTTGTACTGTCCTACGAGCAGTACTTC. This translates into CSVVLSYEQYF. The J gene is TRBJ2-7, the V gene TRBV29-1; D gene ambiguous. The CDR3 is 11 residues long. Deletions cut 4 bases from V and 1 base from J, with 5 bases between. Germline CDR1 is SQVTM and CDR2 is ANQGSEA.

The chain combines TRBV19 with TRBJ2-5; no firm D call. The ends were cut back, 1 base at V and 0 bases at J, with 6 bases in the middle. The CDR3 loop spans 14 amino acids. CDR1 and CDR2 from the germline V gene are LNHDA and SQIVND (reference sequence). CDR3 protein: CASSIVADQETQYF. In DNA form, the CDR3 reads TGTGCCAGTAGTATAGTAGCAGACCAAGAGACCCAGTACTTC.

This clone was observed a single time. The chain combines TRBV19 with TRBJ2-2; D remains unclear. Germline CDR1 LNHDA, CDR2 SQIVND (reference sequence). This CDR3 has 12 amino acids. The V and J ends lost 3 bases and 4 bases respectively, with 3 bases between them. The CDR3 DNA reads TGTGCCAGTAGTATGGTCACCGGGGAGCTGTTTTTT. This encodes CASSMVTGELFF.

V is TRBV9 and J is TRBJ1-4, with D perhaps matching TRBD1 (6 bases). The CDR3 contains 15 residues. V shed 4 bases and J shed 4 bases, with 14 bases lying between them. Germline V gene lookup returns CDR1 SGDLS and CDR2 YYNGEE. The CDR3 loop is CASSTQTGFNEKLFF. The CDR3 DNA follows: TGTGCCAGCAGCACCCAGACAGGTTTTAATGAAAAACTGTTTTTT.

The V gene is TRBV2, the J gene TRBJ2-3; D is unresolved. V lost 3 bases to trimming and J lost 0 bases, with 7 bases between them. The CDR3 totals 14 residues. Germline V CDR1 and CDR2: SNHLY, FYNNEI. The chain's CDR3 is CASSEGRSTDTQYF. The CDR3 nucleotides read TGTGCCAGCAGTGAGGGCAGAAGCACAGATACGCAGTATTTT.

Comment on this clone: Its ends do not fully match the called genes, so a read error is possible. This rearrangement joins TRBV12-3 or TRBV12-4 to TRBJ2-1; D gene unclear. The CDR3 loop spans 12 amino acids. CDR3 sequence: CAGRLSLGEQFF. The CDR3 DNA is TGTGCCGGCAGGTTGTCCCTCGGGGAGCAGTTCTTC.

CDR3 sequence reads: CASSATWGTNEKLFF. As DNA, the CDR3 is TGTGCCAGTAGTGCCACTTGGGGTACAAATGAAAAACTGTTTTTT. The chain joins TRBV19 to TRBJ1-4; D not certain. Looked up from germline, CDR1 is LNHDA and CDR2 is SQIVND (reference sequence). Trimming pared 5 bases from V and 5 bases from J, leaving 15 bases between. This CDR3 is built from 15 residues.

The V and J genes are TRBV30 and TRBJ1-1; 8 nucleotides line up with TRBD1. Per the germline V gene, CDR1 is GTSNPN and CDR2 is SVGIG (reference sequence). This CDR3 contains 12 residues. With 4 bases clipped from V and 5 bases from J, the junction kept 3 bases outside the gene matches. The CDR3, as DNA: TGTGCCTGGACAGGGGGCTGGACTGAAGCTTTCTTT. This sequence encodes CAWTGGWTEAFF.

The gene calls are TRBV7-2 and TRBJ2-1, with D perhaps TRBD1 (5 bases). V was clipped by 2 bases and J by 2 bases, with 13 bases between them. This CDR3 is 16 amino acids long. Germline-derived CDR1 and CDR2 are SGHTA and FQGNSA. CDR3 residues: CASSLSQGRPYNEQFF. CDR3 DNA: TGTGCCAGCAGCTTATCCCAGGGAAGACCCTACAATGAGCAGTTCTTC.

The genes are TRBV6-5 and TRBJ2-2; 8 bases are a match to TRBD2. V gave up 9 bases and J gave up 4 bases; unmatched junction bases: 7. Looked up from germline, CDR1 is MNHEY and CDR2 is SVGAGI. CDR3 size: 14 residues. The CDR3 region has the DNA TGTGCCAGTGCAGCGGGGGCCAGCACCGGGGAGCTGTTTTTT. It specifies CASAAGASTGELFF.

The V gene is TRBV13, the J gene TRBJ2-7; D is uncertain. This CDR3 comprises 14 residues. CDR1 is PRHDT and CDR2 is FYEKMQ in the germline V gene (reference sequence). V was cut by 4 bases and J by 5 bases, with 15 bases left in between. The CDR3 is CASSSNGFPDEQYF. The CDR3 DNA sequence: TGTGCCAGCAGCTCCAACGGGTTCCCCGACGAGCAGTACTTC.

The chain couples TRBV15 to TRBJ2-3; maybe TRBD1 (6 bases). The CDR3 sequence is 14 residues long. Trimming shortened V by 3 bases and J by 4 bases, and 11 bases separated the two germline ends. Germline-derived CDR1 and CDR2 are LNHNV and YYDKDF (reference sequence). The CDR3 DNA follows: TGTGCCACCAGCAGGCAGACAGGCCCAGATACGCAGTATTTT. Its protein is CATSRQTGPDTQYF.

The rearrangement joins TRBV4-1 to TRBJ1-4, with D uncertain. Germline V lookup: CDR1 MGHRA, CDR2 YSYEKL. This CDR3 contains 14 residues. The V and J ends lost 1 base and 6 bases respectively, with 9 bases between them. The CDR3 loop is CASSQGRFYEKLFF. DNA of the CDR3: TGCGCCAGCAGCCAAGGGAGGTTCTATGAAAAACTGTTTTTT.

The rearrangement links TRBV5-1 to TRBJ2-5, with 9 bases fitting TRBD2. This CDR3 has 14 amino acids. Trimming at V came to 4 bases and at J to 5 bases, leaving 6 bases not matched to a gene. From germline, CDR1 is SGHRS and CDR2 YFSETQ. CDR3 in amino acids: CASSAAGGAETQYF. The DNA for the CDR3 is TGCGCCAGCAGCGCGGCGGGGGGGGCGGAGACCCAGTACTTC.

This clone was recorded once. This chain joins TRBV6-2 or TRBV6-3 and TRBJ1-2; weak D call: TRBD1 (6 bases). Trimming cost V 4 bases and J 10 bases, with 13 bases left between them. The CDR3 spans 12 residues. Germline CDR1 reads MNHEY; CDR2 reads SVGEGT. CDR3 residues: CASSSDSSDYTF. CDR3 sequence (DNA): TGTGCCAGCAGTTCGGACAGTTCGGACTACACCTTC.

V usage is TRBV3-1 (or the pseudogene TRBV3-2) and J usage is TRBJ2-5; 13 bases fit TRBD2. The V and J ends lost 0 bases and 5 bases, in that order; junction bases with no gene match: 15. The CDR3 has 20 amino acids. From germline, CDR1 is LGHDT and CDR2 YNNKEL (reference sequence). CDR3 protein: CASSQDSRGLAGLTGETQYF. CDR3 DNA: TGTGCCAGCAGCCAAGATAGTAGGGGACTAGCGGGACTTACGGGGGAGACCCAGTACTTC.

The rearrangement links TRBV6-1 to TRBJ1-6; D not certain. Germline V gives CDR1 MNHNS, CDR2 SASEGT. The CDR3 has 14 residues. The V end was cut by 2 bases, the J end by 11 bases, with 13 bases between. The CDR3 DNA reads as TGTGCCAGCAGTGAAACATCGACATATCCACCCCTCCACTTT. Translation: CASSETSTYPPLHF.

The chain couples TRBV28 to TRBJ1-6; tentative D call: TRBD1 (5 bases). V was shortened by 8 bases and J by 4 bases, with 9 bases between the two germline ends. Germline CDR1 MDHEN, CDR2 SYDVKM. The CDR3 is 13 amino acids. The CDR3 nucleotides read TGTGCCAGCCTGGAGGGGTATAATTCACCCCTCCACTTT. Its translation is CASLEGYNSPLHF. Combining the CDR3 with reference TRBV28 and TRBJ1-6 gives the whole variable domain DVKVTQSSRYLVKRTGEKVFLECVQDMDHENMFWYRQDPGLGLRLIYFSYDVKMKEKGDIPEGYSVSREKKERFSLILESASTNQTSMYLCASLEGYNSPLHFGNGTRLTVT.

The chain joins TRBV6-5 to TRBJ2-1; 9 nucleotides align to TRBD1. The CDR3 consists of 15 residues. V was pared by 6 bases and J by 4 bases, with 7 bases of the junction left unmatched. Germline assignment: CDR1 MNHEY and CDR2 SVGAGI. CDR3 region: CASRTGTGMYNEQFF. The CDR3, as DNA: TGTGCCAGCAGGACCGGGACAGGGATGTACAATGAGCAGTTCTTC.

This clone was observed once. The chain couples TRBV27 to TRBJ1-1, with 9 bases that match TRBD1. The CDR3 loop spans 13 amino acids. V shed 6 bases, J shed 8 bases, and the junction held 7 bases outside the gene matches. CDR1 and CDR2 from the germline V gene are MNHEY and SMNVEV (reference sequence). Here the CDR3 reads CASSRTGGWEAFF. The CDR3 nucleotides are TGTGCCAGCAGCCGCACAGGGGGCTGGGAAGCTTTCTTT.

This chain connects TRBV6-5 to TRBJ2-7; D uncertain. Per germline, CDR1 MNHEY and CDR2 SVGAGI. This CDR3 is 13 amino acids long. The ends were cut back, 4 bases at V and 2 bases at J, with 9 bases in the middle. In DNA, the CDR3 is TGTGCCAGCAGTTTAGACGGACCCTACGAGCAGTACTTC. Residues: CASSLDGPYEQYF.

This clone was seen only a few times. The DNA of the CDR3 is TGCGCCAGCAGCCAAGAGGAGGGTTCCTACGAGCAGTACTTC. Residues: CASSQEEGSYEQYF. The chain has TRBV4-3 and TRBJ2-7; possibly TRBD2 for D (6 bases). This CDR3 spans 14 amino acids. Trimming cost V 0 bases and J 1 base, with 7 bases left between them. Germline CDR1 LGHNA, CDR2 YSLEER.

V and J are TRBV7-9 and TRBJ2-5; D gene uncertain. CDR1 SEHNR and CDR2 FQNEAQ come from the germline V gene (reference sequence). This CDR3 spans 17 amino acids. Trimming left V 2 bases short and J 4 bases short, with 20 bases between. The CDR3 loop is CASSLLRSQDSGETQYF. CDR3 bases: TGTGCCAGCAGCTTATTAAGGTCGCAGGATTCGGGAGAGACCCAGTACTTC.

The chain employs TRBV28 and TRBJ1-6, with D possibly TRBD1 on 5 matching bases. V was clipped by 5 bases and J by 0 bases, with 17 bases between them. The CDR3 extends over 18 amino acids. Germline assignment: CDR1 MDHEN and CDR2 SYDVKM. The CDR3 coding sequence is TGTGCCAGCAGTCAATCGTCAGGGTTGGGCTCCTATAATTCACCCCTCCACTTT. The encoded protein is CASSQSSGLGSYNSPLHF.

The sample holds one count of this clone. This rearrangement joins TRBV2 to TRBJ1-5; tentative D call: TRBD1 (6 bases). The CDR3 covers 13 residues. Trimming stripped 4 bases from V and 5 bases from J, with 9 bases between. Germline loops: CDR1 SNHLY, CDR2 FYNNEI. The CDR3, as DNA: TGTGCCAGCAGTGTCGGGGGGCATCAGCCCCAGCATTTT. Translated: CASSVGGHQPQHF.

This clone appeared a single time. The chain has TRBV12-2 and TRBJ2-5. TRBV12-2 is a pseudogene. The CDR3 sequence is 18 residues long. This CDR3 is CASRFDRARFSGEETQYF. CDR3 DNA sequence: TGTGCAAGTCGCTTTGACAGGGCCCGGTTCAGCGGGGAAGAGACCCAGTACTTC.